This TCR beta chain came from a study of neurological immune-mediated disorders. Overall study results and limits: HTLV-1-associated myelopathy led in TCR clonal expansion, while multiple sclerosis ranked lowest, below healthy controls.

This clonotype was detected ten times or more. Its target is unknown. CDR1 and CDR2 from the germline V gene are MNHEY and SVGAGI. Trimming shortened V by 0 bases and J by 2 bases, and 7 bases separated the two germline ends. This CDR3 is 14 amino acids long. One entry per CDR3 protein, called by TCRdb with MiXCR from the 5' RACE reads. The table records about 69,000 distinct CDR3 sequences, roughly 3.9% of them present only once. What was sequenced was PBMCs. The gene calls are TRBV6-5 and TRBJ2-5, with no clear D. The TCR sequence derives from a man younger than 40 with multiple sclerosis. CDR3 protein: CASSYSTEQETQYF. CDR3 DNA: TGTGCCAGCAGTTACTCAACGGAGCAAGAGACCCAGTACTTC.